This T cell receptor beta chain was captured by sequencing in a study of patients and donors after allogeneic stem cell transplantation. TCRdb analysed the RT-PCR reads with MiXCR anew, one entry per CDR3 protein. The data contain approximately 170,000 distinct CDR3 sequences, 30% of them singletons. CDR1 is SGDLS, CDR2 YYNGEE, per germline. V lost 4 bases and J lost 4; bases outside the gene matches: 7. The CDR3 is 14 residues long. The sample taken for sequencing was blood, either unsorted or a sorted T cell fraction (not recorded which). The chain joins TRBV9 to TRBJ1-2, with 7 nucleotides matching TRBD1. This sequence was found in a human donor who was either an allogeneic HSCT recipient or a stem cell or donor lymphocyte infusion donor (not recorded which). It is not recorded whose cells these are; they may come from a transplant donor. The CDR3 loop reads CASSPWDSPYGYTF. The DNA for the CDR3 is TGTGCCAGCAGCCCTTGGGACAGCCCCTATGGCTACACCTTC.